This T cell receptor (beta chain) was found in a study of blood T cell repertoires in COVID-19. Looking at the study overall: Whether acute or convalescent, the COVID-19 samples came from the United States, Italy and Spain. T cells, B-cell-depleted T cells, or PBMCs provided the cDNA or gDNA that served as material.

This CDR3 is 15 amino acids long. The V gene lost 7 bases and the J gene lost 2 bases, with 18 bases spanning the gap. In germline, CDR1 is SGHRS, CDR2 YFSETQ. Per the original methods: Amplification from reference gene primers served as the basis for estimated nucleated cell counts. Sequencing used immunoSEQ multiplex PCR; TCRdb keeps in-frame clones, though not all of them. V, J and clone size derive from that table, while D and trimming were established from the DNA sequence. The sample holds around 60,000 clones; roughly 90% are singletons and the top ten take 10% to 15%. Sequencing input: peripheral blood. This sequence was found in a man aged 55 to 70 with active COVID-19. The chain links TRBV5-1 to TRBJ2-5, with D possibly being TRBD2 (6 bases). In DNA form, the CDR3 reads TGCGCCAGCGGTCAAATTGGGACTGCTCAAGAGACCCAGTACTTC. Translation: CASGQIGTAQETQYF.